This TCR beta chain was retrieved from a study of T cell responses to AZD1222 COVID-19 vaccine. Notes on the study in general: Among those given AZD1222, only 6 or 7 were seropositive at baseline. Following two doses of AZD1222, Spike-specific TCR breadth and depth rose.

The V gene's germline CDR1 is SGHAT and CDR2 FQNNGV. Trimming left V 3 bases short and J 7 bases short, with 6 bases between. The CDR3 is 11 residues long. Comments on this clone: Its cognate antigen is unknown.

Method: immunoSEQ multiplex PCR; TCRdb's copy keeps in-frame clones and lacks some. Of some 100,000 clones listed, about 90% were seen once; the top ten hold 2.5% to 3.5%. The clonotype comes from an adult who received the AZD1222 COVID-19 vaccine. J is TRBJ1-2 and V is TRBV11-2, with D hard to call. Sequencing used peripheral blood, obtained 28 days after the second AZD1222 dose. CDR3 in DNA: TGTGCCAGCAGCTTGATCGGTGGCTACACCTTC. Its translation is CASSLIGGYTF.